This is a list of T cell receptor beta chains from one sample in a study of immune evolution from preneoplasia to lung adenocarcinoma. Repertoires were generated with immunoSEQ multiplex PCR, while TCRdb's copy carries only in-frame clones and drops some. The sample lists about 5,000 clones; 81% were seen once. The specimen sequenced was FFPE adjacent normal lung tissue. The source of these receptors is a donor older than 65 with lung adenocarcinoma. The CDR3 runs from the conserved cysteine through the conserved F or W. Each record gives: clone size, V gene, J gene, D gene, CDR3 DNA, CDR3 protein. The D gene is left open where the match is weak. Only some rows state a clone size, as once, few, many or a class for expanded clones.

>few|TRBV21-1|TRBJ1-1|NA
TGTGCCAGCAGCAACTTCAGCATGAACACTGAAGCTTTCTTT
CASSNFSMNTEAFF
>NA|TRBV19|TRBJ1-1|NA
TGTGCCAGTAGTATAAAATTCGCTACTGAAGCTTTCTTT
CASSIKFATEAFF
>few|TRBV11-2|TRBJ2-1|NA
TGTGCCAGCAGCTTAGAGCCAGGTGTAGGGCAGTTCTTC
CASSLEPGVGQFF
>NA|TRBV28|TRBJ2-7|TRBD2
TGTGCCAGCAGTCCCCCGGGAGGTCACTCCTACGAGCAGTACTTC
CASSPPGGHSYEQYF
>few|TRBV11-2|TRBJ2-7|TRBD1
TGTGCCAGCAGCTCCCGGACAGGGTACGAGCAGTACTTC
CASSSRTGYEQYF
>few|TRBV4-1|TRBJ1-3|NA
TGCGCCAGCAGCCAAACTGGAAACACCATATATTTT
CASSQTGNTIYF
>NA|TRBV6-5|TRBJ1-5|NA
TGTGCCAGCAGTTATAGACTCAATCAGCCCCAGCATTTT
CASSYRLNQPQHF
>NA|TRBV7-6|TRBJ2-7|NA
TGTGCCAGCAGCTTTGTCGAAGGCCCCTACGAGCAGTACTTC
CASSFVEGPYEQYF
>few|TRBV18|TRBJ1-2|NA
TGTGCCAGCTCATTAACGGGAGGAGGCAACGATGGCTACACCTTC
CASSLTGGGNDGYTF
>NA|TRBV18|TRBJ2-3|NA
TGTGCCAGCTCACCTCTGGGTGGGAGCACAGATACGCAGTATTTT
CASSPLGGSTDTQYF
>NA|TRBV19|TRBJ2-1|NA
TGTGCCAGTAGTATAGTGGCTGAGCAGTTCTTC
CASSIVAEQFF
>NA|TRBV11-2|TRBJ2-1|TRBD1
TGTGCCAGCAGCTTTAACTCAGGGGGCGTTGGCGATGAGCAGTTCTTC
CASSFNSGGVGDEQFF
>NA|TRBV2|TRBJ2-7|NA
TGTGCCAGCAGTGAAGCATCTTACGAGCAGTACTTC
CASSEASYEQYF
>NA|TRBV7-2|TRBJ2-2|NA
TGTGCCAGCAGCTTATTTGGAGGGGCGAACACCGGGGAGCTGTTTTTT
CASSLFGGANTGELFF
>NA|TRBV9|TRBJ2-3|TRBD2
TGTGCCAGCAGCGGACTTAGCGGGATACAGGCAGATACGCAGTATTTT
CASSGLSGIQADTQYF
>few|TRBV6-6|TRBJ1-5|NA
TGTGCCAGCGGGACCCGTGGCAATCAGCCCCAGCATTTT
CASGTRGNQPQHF
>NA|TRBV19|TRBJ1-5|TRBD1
TGTGCCACCCAACAGGGGATCAATCAGCCCCAGCATTTT
CATQQGINQPQHF
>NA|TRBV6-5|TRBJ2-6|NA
TGTGCCAGCAGTGCTTGGGGCGCTGGGGCCAACGTCCTGACTTTC
CASSAWGAGANVLTF
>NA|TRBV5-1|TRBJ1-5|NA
TGCGCCAGCAGCTTGGGTAGCAATCAGCCCCAGCATTTT
CASSLGSNQPQHF
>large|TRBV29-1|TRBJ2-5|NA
TGCAGCGTCCGAGGGGTTCAAGAGACCCAGTACTTC
CSVRGVQETQYF